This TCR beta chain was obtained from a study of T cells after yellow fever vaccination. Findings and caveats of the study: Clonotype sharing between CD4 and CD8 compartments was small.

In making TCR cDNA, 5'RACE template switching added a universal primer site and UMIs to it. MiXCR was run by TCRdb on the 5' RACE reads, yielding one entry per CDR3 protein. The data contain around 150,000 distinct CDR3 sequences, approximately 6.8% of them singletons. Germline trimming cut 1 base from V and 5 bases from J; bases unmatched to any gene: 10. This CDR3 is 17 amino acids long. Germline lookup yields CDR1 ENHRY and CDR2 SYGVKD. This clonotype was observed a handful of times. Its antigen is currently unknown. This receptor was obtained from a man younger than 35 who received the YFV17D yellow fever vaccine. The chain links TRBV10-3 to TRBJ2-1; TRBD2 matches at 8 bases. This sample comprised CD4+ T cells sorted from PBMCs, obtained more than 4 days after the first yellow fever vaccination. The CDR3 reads CAISEWRGGRSDNEQFF. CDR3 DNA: TGTGCCATCAGTGAGTGGCGGGGCGGGAGGAGTGACAATGAGCAGTTCTTC.